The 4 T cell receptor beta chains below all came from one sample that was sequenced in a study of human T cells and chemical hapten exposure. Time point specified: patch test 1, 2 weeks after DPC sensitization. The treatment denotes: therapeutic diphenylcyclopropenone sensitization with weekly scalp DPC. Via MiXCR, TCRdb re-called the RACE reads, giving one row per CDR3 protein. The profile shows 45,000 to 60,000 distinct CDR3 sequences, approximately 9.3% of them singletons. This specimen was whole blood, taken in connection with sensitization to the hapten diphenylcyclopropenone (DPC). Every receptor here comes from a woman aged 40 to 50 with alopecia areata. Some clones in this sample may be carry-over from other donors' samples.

As DNA, the CDR3 is TGTGCCAGCAGCTTCAGCGGGGGGCCTTACACCGGGGAGCTGTTTTTT. This translates into CASSFSGGPYTGELFF. V gene TRBV7-2 combines with J gene TRBJ2-2; 9 bases line up with TRBD2. Germline CDR1 reads SGHTA; CDR2 reads FQGNSA. The CDR3 is 16 amino acids. V was pared by 3 bases and J by 3 bases, with 5 bases of the junction left unmatched.

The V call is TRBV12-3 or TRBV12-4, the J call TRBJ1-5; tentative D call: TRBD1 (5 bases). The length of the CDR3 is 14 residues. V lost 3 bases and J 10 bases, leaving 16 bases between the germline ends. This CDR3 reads CASSLGQGRSPQHF. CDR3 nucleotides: TGTGCCAGCAGTTTGGGGCAGGGTCGGAGTCCCCAGCATTTT.

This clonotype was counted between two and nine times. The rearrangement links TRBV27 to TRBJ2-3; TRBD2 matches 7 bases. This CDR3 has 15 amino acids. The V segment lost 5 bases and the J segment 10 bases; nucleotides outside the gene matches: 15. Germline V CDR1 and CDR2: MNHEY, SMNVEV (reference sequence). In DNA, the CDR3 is TGTGCCAGCAGTCTCGAGGGGCGGGGAGGGGTTCCGCAGTATTTT. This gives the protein CASSLEGRGGVPQYF.

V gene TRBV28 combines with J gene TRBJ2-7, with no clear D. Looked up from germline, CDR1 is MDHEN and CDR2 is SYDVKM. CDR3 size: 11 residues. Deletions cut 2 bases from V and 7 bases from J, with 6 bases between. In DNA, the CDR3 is TGTGCCAGCAGTTTAGCGGAGGAGCAGTACTTC. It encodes CASSLAEEQYF.